This T cell receptor (beta chain) was recorded in a study of T cell responses to AZD1222 COVID-19 vaccine. Overall study results and limits: Spike was spanned by vaccine-associated CD4 TCRs, with dominance at 160-218 and 743-854. In a largely white British group with more females than males, clonal diversity was possibly underestimated. Repertoire sampling happened only post peak T cell response.

In regard to this clone: Antigen: not known.

The CDR3 spans 13 residues. V shed 6 bases and J shed 0 bases, with 6 bases lying between them. The protocol was immunoSEQ multiplex PCR, while the TCRdb copy is restricted to in-frame clones and leaves out a portion. This table holds around 130,000 clones, approximately 90% found once. The clonotype originates from an adult who received the MenACWY meningococcal vaccine as a control. Here the sequenced sample was peripheral blood, taken 28 days after the second dose of the MenACWY control vaccine. The V and J genes are TRBV12-3 or TRBV12-4 and TRBJ1-3, with D hard to call. The CDR3 sequence is CASRTDSGNTIYF. CDR3 DNA sequence: TGTGCCAGCAGAACGGACTCTGGAAACACCATATATTTT.